These 18 T cell receptor beta chains share one sample of origin, sequenced in a study of blood T cell repertoires in COVID-19. The protocol was immunoSEQ multiplex PCR, while the TCRdb copy is restricted to in-frame clones and leaves out a portion. The data contain under 450,000 clones, 86% of them singletons. The specimen sequenced was peripheral blood. All receptors come from a woman in her fifties or sixties with COVID-19, enrolled during active disease.

The chain combines TRBV11-2 with TRBJ1-6; no definite D call. Trimming shortened V by 1 base and J by 8 bases, and 9 bases separated the two germline ends. Looked up from germline, CDR1 is SGHAT and CDR2 is FQNNGV. The CDR3 is made up of 14 amino acids. DNA for the CDR3: TGTGCCAGCAGCTTAGTATTCGGAGATTCACCCCTCCACTTT. Translating it yields CASSLVFGDSPLHF.

This chain joins TRBV11-3 and TRBJ2-3; TRBD2 matches 9 bases. The CDR3 length is 17 residues. Per the germline V gene, CDR1 is SGHNT and CDR2 is YENEEA. Trimming took 5 bases from V and 1 from J; bases not matched to a gene: 10. The CDR3 sequence: CASSPNWVAGGTDTQYF. The CDR3 region has the DNA TGTGCCAGCAGCCCAAACTGGGTAGCGGGGGGCACAGATACGCAGTATTTT.

This sequence joins TRBV5-4 and TRBJ2-5, with unresolved D. The V gene's germline CDR1 is SGHNT and CDR2 YYREEE (reference sequence). V gave up 1 base and J gave up 1 base, with 11 bases separating them. The CDR3 loop spans 15 amino acids. The CDR3 DNA reads as TGTGCCAGCAGCTTGAGCGCCGGGTCCCAAGAGACCCAGTACTTC. Its protein product is CASSLSAGSQETQYF.

The chain couples TRBV10-2 to TRBJ1-6; no definite D call. This CDR3 has 14 amino acids. Germline CDR1 reads WSHSY; CDR2 reads SAAADI. Trimming pared 6 bases from V and 7 bases from J, leaving 13 bases between. Written as DNA, the CDR3 is TGCGCCAGCAGGGGTTCTTCGGGGAATTCACCCCTCCACTTT. Its translation is CASRGSSGNSPLHF.

The genes are TRBV5-1 and TRBJ1-6; a possible D gene is TRBD1 (5 bases). Germline V gene sequence: CDR1 SGHRS, CDR2 YFSETQ. CDR3 size: 14 residues. V gave up 3 bases and J gave up 7 bases, with 11 bases separating them. In DNA, the CDR3 is TGCGCCAGCAGCTCTCAGACAGCCAATTCACCCCTCCACTTT. As protein: CASSSQTANSPLHF. The full variable domain, its missing parts supplied by reference TRBV5-1 and TRBJ1-6, is KAGVTQTPRYLIKTRGQQVTLSCSPISGHRSVSWYQQTPGQGLQFLFEYFSETQRNKGNFPGRFSGRQFSNSRSEMNVSTLELGDSALYLCASSSQTANSPLHFGNGTRLTVT.

The chain recombines TRBV3-1 (or the pseudogene TRBV3-2) with TRBJ2-5; the match to TRBD2 covers 9 bases. Germline loops: CDR1 LGHDT, CDR2 YNNKEL (reference sequence). The CDR3 loop spans 15 amino acids. J was trimmed by 6 bases and V by 1 base; bases with no gene match: 6. This CDR3 reads CASSQAGGGAQTQYF. CDR3 coding DNA: TGTGCCAGCAGCCAAGCCGGCGGGGGGGCCCAGACCCAGTACTTC.

This clone was detected a few times. The chain is built from TRBV11-1 and TRBJ1-2; D gene ambiguous. V gave up 8 bases and J gave up 0 bases, with 7 bases separating them. Germline V gene data show CDR1 as SGHAT and CDR2 as FQDESV (reference sequence). CDR3 size: 12 residues. CDR3 sequence: CASAGTNYGYTF. CDR3 nucleotide sequence: TGTGCCAGCGCCGGGACTAACTATGGCTACACCTTC.

The chain is built from TRBV11-2 and TRBJ1-2, with D tentatively TRBD1 (6 bases). Deletions cut 5 bases from V and 6 bases from J, with 16 bases between. CDR1 and CDR2 from the germline V gene are SGHAT and FQNNGV. This CDR3 comprises 14 residues. The CDR3 sequence is CASSRQVFFDGYTF. In DNA form, the CDR3 reads TGTGCCAGCAGCCGACAGGTTTTTTTCGATGGCTACACCTTC.

This clone was counted a few times. The chain combines TRBV9 with TRBJ1-4, with a weak D call TRBD1 (5 bases). The CDR3 spans 16 residues. V lost 4 bases and J 0 bases, leaving 13 bases between the germline ends. Germline V CDR1 and CDR2: SGDLS, YYNGEE. As DNA, the CDR3 is TGTGCCAGCAGCTCCGACAGAAGTGCAACTAATGAAAAACTGTTTTTT. It yields the protein CASSSDRSATNEKLFF.

CDR3 sequence reads: CSAARQGIAFF. In DNA form, the CDR3 reads TGCAGTGCTGCAAGACAGGGAATAGCTTTCTTT. V usage is TRBV20-1 and J usage is TRBJ1-1; 7 bases match TRBD1. The CDR3 is made up of 11 amino acids. V gave up 5 bases and J gave up 10 bases; unmatched junction bases: 7. Germline V CDR1 and CDR2: DFQATT, SNEGSKA (reference sequence).

V is TRBV5-5 and J is TRBJ2-7; perhaps TRBD1 as D (5 bases). V was pared by 2 bases and J by 5 bases, with 14 bases between. The germline gives CDR1 SGHKS, CDR2 YYEKEE (reference sequence). The CDR3 is 14 amino acids. The CDR3 bases are TGTGCCAGCAGCTTCAGTCAGGGCGGCGACGAGCAGTACTTC. Translated, it gives CASSFSQGGDEQYF. Filled out from reference TRBV5-5 and TRBJ2-7, the complete variable domain reads DAGVTQSPTHLIKTRGQQVTLRCSPISGHKSVSWYQQVLGQGPQFIFQYYEKEERGRGNFPDRFSARQFPNYSSELNVNALLLGDSALYLCASSFSQGGDEQYFGPGTRLTVT.

This chain uses TRBV27 with TRBJ1-5; TRBD1 matches 8 bases. J lost 6 bases, V lost 1 base, and 5 bases had no gene match. Germline V CDR1 and CDR2: MNHEY, SMNVEV (reference sequence). CDR3 length: 15 residues. CDR3 loop: CASSLYVTGAQPQHF. In DNA, the CDR3 is TGTGCCAGCAGTTTATACGTGACAGGGGCTCAGCCCCAGCATTTT.

V usage is TRBV19 and J usage is TRBJ1-2; 9 bases line up with TRBD1. The junction had 11 bases not matched to a gene; V was cut back by 7 bases and J by 8 bases. This CDR3 is 14 amino acids long. Germline V gives CDR1 LNHDA, CDR2 SQIVND (reference sequence). CDR3 loop: CASNDGVDRGGYTF. The CDR3 DNA reads TGTGCCAGTAACGATGGTGTGGACAGGGGCGGCTACACCTTC. Full variable domain (remainder filled in from reference TRBV19 and TRBJ1-2): DGGITQSPKYLFRKEGQNVTLSCEQNLNHDAMYWYRQDPGQGLRLIYYSQIVNDFQKGDIAEGYSVSREKKESFPLTVTSAQKNPTAFYLCASNDGVDRGGYTFGSGTRLTVV.

The CDR3 region is CASSYSGRAGYTF. CDR3 bases: TGTGCCAGCAGTTACTCCGGCAGGGCGGGCTACACCTTC. This chain connects TRBV6-5 to TRBJ1-2; TRBD1 might be the D (5 bases). The V end lost 0 bases, the J end lost 8 bases, and 10 bases lay between the germline ends. Germline V CDR1 and CDR2: MNHEY, SVGAGI. The CDR3 is made up of 13 amino acids.

The V gene is TRBV6-1, the J gene TRBJ2-3, with TRBD1 matching over 8 bases. This CDR3 spans 15 amino acids. V dropped 2 bases and J dropped 5; count of bases not matched to a gene: 6. Per the germline V gene, CDR1 is MNHNS and CDR2 is SASEGT. CDR3 coding DNA: TGTGCCAGCAGTGAATGGGTACAGGGGGGAGATACGCAGTATTTT. Translated, it gives CASSEWVQGGDTQYF.

CDR3 region: CASSGDFYNEQFF. The CDR3 region has the DNA TGTGCCAGCAGTGGGGACTTCTACAATGAGCAGTTCTTC. The rearrangement joins TRBV12-3 or TRBV12-4 to TRBJ2-1; a weak D match, TRBD2 (6 bases). V lost 5 bases, J lost 3 bases, and 8 bases lay in between. The CDR3 has 13 amino acids.

This chain uses TRBV11-3 with TRBJ1-2; TRBD1 is a possible D gene (6 bases). Germline lookup yields CDR1 SGHNT and CDR2 YENEEA. There are 15 residues in the CDR3. V gave up 3 bases and J gave up 2 bases, with 13 bases separating them. CDR3 bases: TGTGCCAGCAGCTTCAGACCAGGGGACAACTATGGCTACACCTTC. The encoded protein is CASSFRPGDNYGYTF.

DNA for the CDR3: TGTGCCAGCAGCTATGAGACCGGGGAGCTGTTTTTT. Translated, it gives CASSYETGELFF. The chain recombines TRBV5-4 with TRBJ2-2; D is uncertain. The CDR3 runs 12 residues. CDR1 and CDR2 from the germline V gene are SGHNT and YYREEE (reference sequence). V was trimmed by 3 bases and J by 5 bases, leaving 5 bases between them.